This is a list of T cell receptor beta chains from one sample in a study of T cell responses to AZD1222 COVID-19 vaccine. Only in-frame clones appear in the TCRdb table, and some are missing; sequencing was by immunoSEQ multiplex PCR. The data show fewer than 120,000 clones, roughly four fifths seen once. Sequences were derived from peripheral blood, sampled on day 0 of AZD1222 vaccination. Every receptor here comes from an adult in good health. The CDR3 runs from the conserved cysteine through the conserved F or W. The order of the fields is J gene, V gene, D gene, clone size, CDR3 DNA, CDR3 protein. D genes are given only for firm matches. Expanded clones get a size class; other rows say once, few or many, or leave the size out.

>TRBJ1-1|TRBV5-5|-|-
TGTGCCAGCAGCTTGACCGCCACAGGGAGGAACACTGAAGCTTTCTTT
CASSLTATGRNTEAFF
>TRBJ1-1|TRBV12-3/TRBV12-4|-|-
TGTGCCAGCAGTCCGGGGGGGGGACCTGAAGCTTTCTTT
CASSPGGGPEAFF
>TRBJ2-1|TRBV28|TRBD1|-
TGTGCCAGCAGTCCCCCCCGCGGGACAGGCTTTAATGAGCAGTTCTTC
CASSPPRGTGFNEQFF
>TRBJ1-1|TRBV28|-|-
TGTGCCAGCATGAGGGGATACGGCCCTGAAGCTTTCTTT
CASMRGYGPEAFF
>TRBJ2-7|TRBV28|-|-
TGTGCCAGCAGGGGGCAGACCTACGAGCAGTACTTC
CASRGQTYEQYF
>TRBJ1-4|TRBV7-9|TRBD1|-
TGTGCCAGCAGCCTAGACAGGGGGGCCCGAGAAAAACTGTTTTTT
CASSLDRGAREKLFF
>TRBJ2-3|TRBV5-1|TRBD2|-
TGCGCCAGCAGCGGAGGGACTAGCGGGACGTCCGATACGCAGTATTTT
CASSGGTSGTSDTQYF
>TRBJ2-5|TRBV11-1|-|-
TGTGCCAGCAGGTATTCAGAGACCCAGTACTTC
CASRYSETQYF
>TRBJ2-3|TRBV24-1|-|-
TGTGCCACCAGTGACAGGACCAGAACTAGCACAGATACGCAGTATTTT
CATSDRTRTSTDTQYF
>TRBJ1-2|TRBV12-3/TRBV12-4|-|-
TGTGCCAGCAGTTTCGCGGGTTATGGCTACACCTTC
CASSFAGYGYTF
>TRBJ1-5|TRBV6-5|TRBD1|-
TGTGCCAGCAGCCCGGACAGGGCTCAGCCCCAGCATTTT
CASSPDRAQPQHF
>TRBJ2-7|TRBV12-3/TRBV12-4|-|-
TGTGCCAGCAGTTTGGGGACGCCCAACGAGCAGTACTTC
CASSLGTPNEQYF
>TRBJ1-6|TRBV2|-|-
TGTGCCAGCAGTTCGAGACAGGATAATTCACCCCTCCACTTT
CASSSRQDNSPLHF
>TRBJ1-4|TRBV28|-|-
TGTGCCAGCAGCCGGTGGGTTTCAACTAATGAAAAACTGTTTTTT
CASSRWVSTNEKLFF
>TRBJ2-7|TRBV28|-|-
TGTGCCAGCAGTTTCCCTCACGGGGACGAGCAGTACTTC
CASSFPHGDEQYF
>TRBJ1-2|TRBV7-6|-|-
TGTGCCAGCAGCTTAGGTGGGGACGTAAACTATGGCTACACCTTC
CASSLGGDVNYGYTF
>TRBJ2-7|TRBV10-3|TRBD2|-
TGTGCCATCAGCCCGACTAGCGGGAGCTCCTACGAGCAGTACTTC
CAISPTSGSSYEQYF
>TRBJ2-3|TRBV7-9|-|-
TGTGCCAGCAGCTTAGTTACAGGGATGGGTACGCAGTATTTT
CASSLVTGMGTQYF
>TRBJ2-3|TRBV6-5|TRBD2|once
TGTGCCAGCAACCCTAGCGGGAGATACGGAGATACGCAGTATTTT
CASNPSGRYGDTQYF
>TRBJ2-4|TRBV7-3|-|-
TGTGCCAGCAGCCTATCCCCCAGGGAGAACATTCAGTACTTC
CASSLSPRENIQYF
>TRBJ2-7|TRBV27|-|few
TGTGCCAGCAGTTCCGGAGAGCACGAGCAGTACTTC
CASSSGEHEQYF
>TRBJ2-5|TRBV7-2|TRBD2|-
TGTGCCAGCAGCTCGCCCGGGACTAGCGGGCGGGAAGAGACCCAGTACTTC
CASSSPGTSGREETQYF